The 18 T cell receptor beta chains reported below all come from one sample, sequenced in a study of T-cell memory formation after mild COVID-19 (dated by TCRdb to 2020 to 2023). The library was built by means of 5' RACE. The sample was run on an Illumina NovaSeq 6000. TCRdb trimmed the raw reads at Q25, called clones with MiXCR and kept productive beta chains. Each CDR3 protein appears once, grouped with its most common genes and DNA. Recorded for this sample are approximately 300,000 distinct CDR3 sequences; roughly 8% of them occurred a single time. 20% to 25% of the sample rests with the top ten. The specimen was PBMCs or a T cell subset sorted from them (not recorded which). The receptor source for this set is a man between 18 and 29 years old who had mild COVID-19 (a few samples of this study predate the infection). The sample titles of this study are shuffled in the database, so cell type and time point are left out; the donor was told from shared clones.

The rearrangement uses TRBV3-1 and TRBJ1-4; 9 bases line up with TRBD1. Germline V gives CDR1 LGHDT, CDR2 YNNKEL (reference sequence). V dropped 4 bases and J dropped 8; count of bases not matched to a gene: 11. This CDR3 region has 16 residues. CDR3 sequence: CASSPNPGQGLEKLFF. CDR3 nucleotides: TGTGCCAGCAGCCCTAATCCGGGACAGGGTTTGGAAAAACTGTTTTTT. Full variable domain (remainder filled in from reference TRBV3-1 and TRBJ1-4): DTAVSQTPKYLVTQMGNDKSIKCEQNLGHDTMYWYKQDSKKFLKIMFSYNNKELIINETVPNRFSPKSPDKAHLNLHINSLELGDSAVYFCASSPNPGQGLEKLFFGSGTQLSVL.

The J gene is TRBJ1-5, the V gene TRBV5-1; 7 bases map to TRBD1. J lost 4 bases, V lost 0 bases, and 7 bases had no gene match. This CDR3 contains 16 residues. CDR1 and CDR2 (germline): SGHRS, YFSETQ. This chain's CDR3 is CASSLVPGTANQPQHF. The CDR3, as DNA: TGCGCCAGCAGCTTGGTTCCCGGGACAGCTAATCAGCCCCAGCATTTT.

A few counts support this clonotype. This chain uses TRBV5-1 with TRBJ2-6; the D call may be TRBD1 or TRBD2 (6 bases each). The germline gives CDR1 SGHRS, CDR2 YFSETQ. The CDR3 runs 19 residues. Trimming left V 1 base short and J 0 bases short, with 17 bases between. The CDR3 loop reads CASSLSRGAPNSGANVLTF. The CDR3 bases are TGCGCCAGCAGCTTGTCTAGGGGGGCCCCCAACTCTGGGGCCAACGTCCTGACTTTC.

This rearrangement joins TRBV12-1 to TRBJ1-2. TRBV12-1 is labeled a pseudogene. This CDR3 spans 14 amino acids. CDR3 sequence (DNA): TGTGCCAGCAGCTCTCAAAGGCGGGACTATGGCTACACCTTC. This translates into CASSSQRRDYGYTF.

This clonotype occurred many times. The chain links TRBV5-6 to TRBJ1-2; D uncertain. V shed 1 base and J shed 7 bases, with 8 bases lying between them. This CDR3 spans 12 amino acids. Germline V CDR1 and CDR2: SGHDT, YYEEEE. The CDR3: CASSLWESGYTF. Here the CDR3 DNA reads TGTGCCAGCAGCTTGTGGGAAAGTGGCTACACCTTC. Based on the CDR3 plus reference TRBV5-6 and TRBJ1-2, the full variable domain is DAGVTQSPTHLIKTRGQQVTLRCSPKSGHDTVSWYQQALGQGPQFIFQYYEEEERQRGNFPDRFSGHQFPNYSSELNVNALLLGDSALYLCASSLWESGYTFGSGTRLTVV.

The rearrangement uses TRBV7-9 and TRBJ1-2, with D unclear. Germline V CDR1 and CDR2: SEHNR, FQNEAQ (reference sequence). The ends were cut back, 5 bases at V and 3 bases at J, with 10 bases in the middle. This CDR3 is built from 13 residues. For the CDR3, the DNA is TGTGCCAGCAGCCCCCCAGAGGACTATGGCTACACCTTC. Residues: CASSPPEDYGYTF.

The chain has TRBV5-6 and TRBJ1-6; TRBD1 matches at 8 bases. Germline V lookup: CDR1 SGHDT, CDR2 YYEEEE. The CDR3 consists of 14 residues. Trimming cost V 2 bases and J 8 bases; bases outside gene matches: 3. The CDR3 region has the DNA TGTGCCAGCAGCTTTCGGACAGGGTATTCACCCCTCCACTTT. Its translation is CASSFRTGYSPLHF.

This rearrangement joins TRBV6-2 or TRBV6-3 to TRBJ2-2; TRBD2 aligns across 9 bases. The junction had 8 bases not matched to a gene; V was cut back by 6 bases and J by 3 bases. This CDR3 contains 16 residues. The germline gives CDR1 MNHEY, CDR2 SVGEGT. This chain's CDR3 is CASSLGASGDTGELFF. As DNA, the CDR3 is TGTGCCAGCAGCCTCGGGGCTAGCGGGGACACCGGGGAGCTGTTTTTT.

This clonotype was found many times. This chain links TRBV7-2 with TRBJ2-5, with TRBD2 as a possible D gene (7 bases). CDR1 and CDR2 from the germline V gene are SGHTA and FQGNSA. The CDR3 runs to 16 residues. The germline V and J ends were trimmed by 5 bases and 2 bases, with 18 bases remaining between them. CDR3 amino acids: CASSPPGGGGQETQYF. The CDR3 DNA reads TGTGCCAGCAGCCCCCCGGGGGGCGGGGGACAAGAGACCCAGTACTTC. Full variable domain (outside the CDR3, taken from reference TRBV7-2 and TRBJ2-5): GAGVSQSPSNKVTEKGKDVELRCDPISGHTALYWYRQSLGQGLEFLIYFQGNSAPDKSGLPSDRFSAERTGGSVSTLTIQRTQQEDSAVYLCASSPPGGGGQETQYFGPGTRLLVL.

A few counts support this clonotype. CDR3: CASSSQLYGYTF. DNA of the CDR3: TGTGCCAGCAGCTCACAGCTCTATGGCTACACCTTC. The rearrangement uses TRBV7-2 and TRBJ1-2, with D unclear. CDR3 size: 12 residues. CDR1 and CDR2 from the germline V gene are SGHTA and FQGNSA. Trimming removed 4 bases from V and 4 bases from J, with 7 bases in between.

This chain joins TRBV30 and TRBJ1-2; D is unclear. The length of the CDR3 is 12 residues. Germline V gene sequence: CDR1 GTSNPN, CDR2 SVGIG (reference sequence). Trimming stripped 0 bases from V and 4 bases from J, with 6 bases between. In DNA, the CDR3 is TGTGCCTGGAGTGTTGGACTCTATGGCTACACCTTC. This translates into CAWSVGLYGYTF.

This clonotype was seen many times. The V and J genes are TRBV27 and TRBJ2-5; D is uncertain. CDR3 size: 13 residues. The germline V and J ends were trimmed by 3 bases and 2 bases, with 7 bases remaining between them. The germline gives CDR1 MNHEY, CDR2 SMNVEV (reference sequence). CDR3 sequence reads: CASSFQMQETQYF. The CDR3 DNA reads TGTGCCAGCAGTTTTCAGATGCAAGAGACCCAGTACTTC.

The table lists this clonotype with a few counts. The genes are TRBV7-2 and TRBJ2-7; the D gene is possibly TRBD1 (6 bases). The CDR3 has 15 amino acids. Looked up from germline, CDR1 is SGHTA and CDR2 is FQGNSA. The germline V and J ends were trimmed by 5 bases and 5 bases, with 19 bases remaining between them. This CDR3 reads CASSRRLQGWDEQYF. In nucleotides, the CDR3 is TGTGCCAGCAGCCGACGGTTACAGGGATGGGACGAGCAGTACTTC.

This clonotype appeared a few times. The V gene is TRBV6-2 or TRBV6-3, the J gene TRBJ1-2; 8 bases are a match to TRBD1. V was clipped by 7 bases and J by 4 bases; unmatched bases: 5. Germline-derived CDR1 and CDR2 are MNHEY and SVGEGT. This CDR3 has 13 amino acids. The CDR3 nucleotides read TGTGCCAGCACTTTAGGACAGGGCTATGGCTACACCTTC. Protein sequence: CASTLGQGYGYTF.

V and J are TRBV28 and TRBJ1-2; TRBD1 matches 7 bases. V shed 11 bases and J 4 bases; nucleotides not matched to a gene: 4. Per germline, CDR1 MDHEN and CDR2 SYDVKM. The CDR3 is 11 amino acids. CDR3 loop: CAAGTVYGYTF. CDR3 nucleotides: TGTGCCGCCGGGACAGTCTATGGCTACACCTTC.

This clonotype was detected only a few times. The chain carries TRBV18 and TRBJ2-1; D not resolved. CDR3 length: 11 residues. V was pared by 0 bases and J by 12 bases, with 6 bases between. From germline, CDR1 is KGHSH and CDR2 LQKENI. CDR3 DNA sequence: TGTGCCAGCTCACCACCAGGGTCGCAGTTCTTC. It translates to CASSPPGSQFF. The entire variable domain, with the rest obtained from reference TRBV18 and TRBJ2-1, is as follows: NAGVMQNPRHLVRRRGQEARLRCSPMKGHSHVYWYRQLPEEGLKFMVYLQKENIIDESGMPKERFSAEFPKEGPSILRIQQVVRGDSAAYFCASSPPGSQFFGPGTRLTVL.

In this sample, this clonotype turned up many times. The CDR3: CASSSQQGNYGYTF. The CDR3 DNA reads as TGCGCCAGCAGCTCCCAACAGGGGAATTATGGCTACACCTTC. V usage is TRBV5-1 and J usage is TRBJ1-2; 7 nucleotides align to TRBD1. CDR1 is SGHRS, CDR2 YFSETQ, per germline. The CDR3 is 14 amino acids. The V gene end was trimmed by 3 bases and the J gene end by 5 bases; junction bases not matched to a gene: 7.

The chain has TRBV20-1 and TRBJ2-2; no clear D gene. The length of the CDR3 is 14 residues. The V gene's germline CDR1 is DFQATT and CDR2 SNEGSKA (reference sequence). V gave up 6 bases and J gave up 0 bases, with 11 bases separating them. CDR3 DNA: TGCAGTGCGACGGGCCTGGCGAACACCGGGGAGCTGTTTTTT. Residues: CSATGLANTGELFF.